This T cell receptor beta chain was retrieved from a study of CD8+CD57+ T cells in acquired aplastic anemia. Study in general: DNA per sorted CD4+ or CD8+ sample ranged roughly 0.19 to 30 ug, averaging around 3 ug. Findings and limits, study-wide: Significance was not reached for CD8+ Simpson's diversity between patients and controls. About 27 CD8+ CDR3 sequences were shared between patients and controls.

The CDR3 consists of 15 residues. Germline V gives CDR1 LGHNA, CDR2 YNFKEQ. The ends lost 1 base at V and 8 bases at J; junction bases unmatched: 3. Genomic DNA was employed as the template in profiling TCR beta VDJ and CDR3. TCRdb passed the reads through MiXCR, listing each CDR3 protein once. The sample yields 200,000 to 250,000 distinct CDR3 sequences, roughly two thirds seen once. For sequencing, patients were chosen who had shown expansion of CD8+CD57+ cells by flow cytometry. Patients had received no therapy at the time of blood sampling. About this clonotype: The antigen is not known.

This sequence originates from a human donor with aplastic anemia. The chain joins TRBV4-2 to TRBJ2-1; 12 nucleotides line up with TRBD2. The sequenced sample consisted of sorted CD4+, CD8+, or CD8+CD57+ T cells (not recorded which) from PBMCs. This chain's CDR3 is CASSQATSGSDEQFF. In nucleotides, the CDR3 is TGTGCCAGCAGCCAAGCGACTAGCGGGAGCGATGAGCAGTTCTTC.